This T cell receptor beta chain is from a study of identical twins. V dropped 2 bases and J dropped 4 bases, with 9 bases sitting between them. Germline-derived CDR1 and CDR2 are MGHRA and YSYEKL. This CDR3 region has 14 residues. A universal primer site came from template switching; cDNA carried unique molecular identifiers. A single record per CDR3 protein comes from TCRdb applying MiXCR to the 5' RACE reads. There are approximately 1.8 million distinct CDR3 sequences in the sample; under 35% occur only once, and about 0.25% lies in the top ten. The specimen was cord blood. This chain links TRBV4-1 with TRBJ2-1; possible D gene TRBD1, 5 bases. This clonotype was sampled from a newborn girl in good health. The CDR3 coding sequence is TGCGCCAGCAGCCAACAGGGCCCGTACAATGAGCAGTTCTTC. Translating gives CASSQQGPYNEQFF.